The clone carrying this TCR beta chain was detected only once. What it recognizes is unknown. It was from approximately 20-30 mg of unsorted bulk tissue that RNA and DNA were co-extracted. Patients underwent surgical resection for primary liver carcinoma. cDNA specific to TCR beta was made from 500 ng of total RNA, with a constant-region primer employed for priming. For TCR beta, libraries were produced by three nested multiplex PCR rounds using slightly modified ARM-PCR. Primers for the first two PCR rounds were TRBV1-TRBV30 forward primers and a C-beta reverse primer (approximately 10 cycles per round). Using its own MiXCR run on the multiplex PCR reads, TCRdb lists one record per CDR3 protein. The data hold some 110,000 distinct CDR3 sequences, with about four fifths observed a single time. The sample comes from a study of tumor-infiltrating lymphocytes in primary liver carcinoma. Study-level background: Stage T1-T3 N0M0 and a size of roughly 4 to 10 cm characterized the tumors. Study findings and constraints: Tumor top-250-clone fractions significantly exceeded those of blood (p = 0.039).

Germline V gene data show CDR1 as SGHNT and CDR2 as YYREEE (reference sequence). V gave up 6 bases and J gave up 5 bases, with 15 bases separating them. The CDR3 is 14 amino acids. The sequenced sample consisted of liver tumor tissue from sampling region 3. Specified subset: tumor region T3, left-lateral pole. The TCR originated in a middle-aged man with primary liver carcinoma and hepatitis B virus infection. This sequence joins TRBV5-4 and TRBJ2-1, with D unclear. The CDR3 bases are TGTGCCAGCAACCTTCGAGGCGTGAACAATGAGCAGTTCTTC. Its protein is CASNLRGVNNEQFF.